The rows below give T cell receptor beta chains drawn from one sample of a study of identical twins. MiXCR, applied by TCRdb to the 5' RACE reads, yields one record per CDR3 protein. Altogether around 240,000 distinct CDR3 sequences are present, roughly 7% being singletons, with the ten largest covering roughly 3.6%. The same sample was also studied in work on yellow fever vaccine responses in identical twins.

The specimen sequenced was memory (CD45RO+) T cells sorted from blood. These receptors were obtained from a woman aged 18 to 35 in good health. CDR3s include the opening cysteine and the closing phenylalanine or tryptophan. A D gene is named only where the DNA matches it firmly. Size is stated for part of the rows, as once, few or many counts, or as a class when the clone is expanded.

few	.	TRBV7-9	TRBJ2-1	CASSARYNEQFF	TGTGCCAGCAGCGCAAGATACAATGAGCAGTTCTTC
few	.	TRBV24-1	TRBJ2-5	CATSDHYSGETQYF	TGTGCCACCAGTGACCACTATTCAGGGGAGACCCAGTACTTC
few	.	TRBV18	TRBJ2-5	CASPQETQYF	TGTGCCAGCCCACAAGAGACCCAGTACTTC
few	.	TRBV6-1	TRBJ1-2	CASSRGAPYGYTF	TGTGCCAGCAGTAGAGGCGCTCCCTATGGCTACACCTTC
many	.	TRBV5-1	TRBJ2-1	CASSLDVARPDQEQFF	TGCGCCAGCAGCTTGGATGTGGCGAGACCCGACCAAGAGCAGTTCTTC
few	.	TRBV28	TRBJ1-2	CASSSPSYGYTF	TGTGCCAGCAGTTCCCCCAGCTATGGCTACACCTTC
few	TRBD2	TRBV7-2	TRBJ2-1	CASSLKAGRSNEQFF	TGTGCCAGCAGCTTGAAAGCGGGAAGGTCCAATGAGCAGTTCTTC
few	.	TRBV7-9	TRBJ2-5	CASSLREIQETQYF	TGTGCCAGCAGCTTAAGAGAGATTCAAGAGACCCAGTACTTC
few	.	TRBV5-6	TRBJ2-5	CASGAKKETQYF	TGTGCCAGCGGGGCCAAGAAAGAGACCCAGTACTTC
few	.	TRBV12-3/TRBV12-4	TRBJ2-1	CASWAAPGEQFF	TGTGCCAGTTGGGCGGCACCCGGAGAGCAGTTCTTC
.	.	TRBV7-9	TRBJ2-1	CASSLAILGYNEQFF	TGTGCCAGCAGCTTAGCGATTTTGGGATACAATGAGCAGTTCTTC
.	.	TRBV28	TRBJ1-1	CASSLSWGGVGTEAFF	TGTGCCAGCAGTTTATCCTGGGGGGGGGTAGGCACTGAAGCTTTCTTT
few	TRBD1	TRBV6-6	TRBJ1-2	CASSTGTGFGYTF	TGTGCCAGCAGTACCGGGACAGGGTTTGGCTACACCTTC
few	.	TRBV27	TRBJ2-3	CASRNYSIDTQYF	TGTGCCAGCAGAAATTATAGCATAGATACGCAGTATTTT
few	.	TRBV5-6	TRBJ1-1	CASSLGEQAFF	TGTGCCAGCAGCTTGGGGGAGCAAGCTTTCTTT
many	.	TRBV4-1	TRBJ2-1	CASSQDSWGNEQFF	TGCGCCAGCAGCCAAGATTCGTGGGGGAATGAGCAGTTCTTC
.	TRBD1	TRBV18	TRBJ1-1	CASSPRGGVNTEAFF	TGTGCCAGCTCACCCAGGGGGGGAGTGAACACTGAAGCTTTCTTT
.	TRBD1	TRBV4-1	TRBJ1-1	CASRRTGGGTEAFF	TGCGCCAGCAGACGGACAGGGGGCGGCACTGAAGCTTTCTTT